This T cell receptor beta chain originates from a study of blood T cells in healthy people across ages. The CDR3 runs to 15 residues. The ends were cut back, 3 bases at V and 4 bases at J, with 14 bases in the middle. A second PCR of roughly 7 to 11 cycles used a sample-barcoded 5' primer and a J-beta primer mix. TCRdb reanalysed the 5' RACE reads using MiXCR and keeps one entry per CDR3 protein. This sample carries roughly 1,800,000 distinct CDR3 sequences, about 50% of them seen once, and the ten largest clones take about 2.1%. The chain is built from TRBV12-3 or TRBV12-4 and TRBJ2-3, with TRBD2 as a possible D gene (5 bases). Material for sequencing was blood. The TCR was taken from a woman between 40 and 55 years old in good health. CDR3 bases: TGTGCCAGCAGTTTTTTGGGTAGCGTGGCAGATACGCAGTATTTT. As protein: CASSFLGSVADTQYF.